Listed below are T cell receptor beta chains from one sample, sequenced in a study of T cells after yellow fever vaccination. One entry per CDR3 protein results from TCRdb running MiXCR on the 5' RACE reads. The sample holds 300,000 or so distinct CDR3 sequences, 4% seen once. The starting material was PBMCs, obtained 5 days after the yellow fever booster vaccination. These TCRs come from a man between 18 and 29 years old who received the YFV17D yellow fever vaccine. Both conserved end residues are part of each CDR3. D genes are given only for firm matches. The size field is filled for only some rows; it gives once, few, many or a size class.

many | TRBJ2-1 | TRBV5-1 | - | CASSPRYGPSPEQFF | TGCGCCAGCAGCCCTAGGTATGGGCCTAGTCCTGAGCAGTTCTTC
- | TRBJ1-2 | TRBV5-1 | - | CASSLGSQEGYTF | TGCGCCAGCAGCTTGGGGTCACAGGAGGGCTACACCTTC
- | TRBJ2-1 | TRBV4-3 | TRBD2 | CASSQESLAGGYEQFF | TGCGCCAGCAGCCAAGAGAGCCTAGCGGGGGGGTATGAGCAGTTCTTC
many | TRBJ1-1 | TRBV20-1 | - | CSARGQLNTEAFF | TGCAGTGCCAGAGGTCAGCTGAACACTGAAGCTTTCTTT
- | TRBJ2-7 | TRBV10-3 | TRBD2 | CAISEPGGRQSSYEQYF | TGTGCCATCAGTGAGCCGGGAGGCAGGCAGAGCTCCTACGAGCAGTACTTC
many | TRBJ2-1 | TRBV2 | TRBD2 | CASTGLAGGLSEQFF | TGTGCCAGCACCGGACTAGCGGGGGGCCTGAGTGAGCAGTTCTTC
few | TRBJ2-5 | TRBV27 | - | CASSTRFAETQYF | TGTGCCAGCAGCACACGGTTTGCGGAGACCCAGTACTTC
- | TRBJ2-1 | TRBV25-1 | - | CASRATKHEQFF | TGTGCCAGCCGCGCGACGAAACATGAGCAGTTCTTC
many | TRBJ1-2 | TRBV7-2 | - | CASSLRQSYGYTF | TGTGCCAGCAGCCTCCGACAGTCCTATGGCTACACCTTC
- | TRBJ1-1 | TRBV29-1 | - | CSVGAWGNTEAFF | TGCAGCGTTGGGGCTTGGGGGAACACTGAAGCTTTCTTT
few | TRBJ1-5 | TRBV6-2/TRBV6-3 | - | CASMVRDTGYQPQHF | TGTGCCAGCATGGTCCGGGACACAGGCTATCAGCCCCAGCATTTT
- | TRBJ1-1 | TRBV11-1 | TRBD1 | CASSHLTGEGEAFF | TGTGCCAGCAGCCACTTGACAGGGGAGGGTGAAGCTTTCTTT
few | TRBJ1-1 | TRBV7-8 | - | CASTGKVNTEAFF | TGTGCCAGCACCGGGAAGGTGAACACTGAAGCTTTCTTT
- | TRBJ2-1 | TRBV7-2 | TRBD2 | CASSSSGGQSYNEQFF | TGTGCCAGCAGCTCTAGCGGGGGACAATCCTACAATGAGCAGTTCTTC